This T cell receptor beta chain stems from a study of cytomegalovirus exposure and HLA in healthy donors listed by TCRdb under 2017. Some background on the complete study: According to a later analysis, one platform produced both the roughly 130 validation repertoires and the approximately 600 repertoires of the first cohort. The aim of the study was to test whether cataloging public T cell receptors could identify signatures of past pathogen exposure. Along with the approximately 700-subject first cohort, a separate validation cohort of some 130 different subjects was used. The study combined high-throughput TCR immunosequencing, statistical association of individual TCRs with disease status, and machine learning to predict cytomegalovirus infection status. Findings and caveats that apply to the study as a whole: Subsequent analysis determined that TCRs grouped into clusters in the first cohort also showed a tendency toward co-occurrence across the 120 validation repertoires, and 85% to 95% of cluster scores exceeded 0. A total of about 150 TCR beta chains were listed by the study as associated with cytomegalovirus. All 110 or so repertoires were used to score co-occurrence in the validation cohort in a later analysis, because that analysis had no HLA typing for the cohort. In vitro tests confirmed that three of the cytomegalovirus-associated TCR beta chains recognize cytomegalovirus antigens. The classifier was reported to diagnose cytomegalovirus status with high specificity and sensitivity in both the original cohort and the validation cohort. It was suggested by the authors that the approach could potentially be generalized to other disease states and immunological phenotypes. Most TCR sequences were seen in very few donors, while some public TCRs were found in many individuals.

Separate from the roughly 650-subject first cohort, the validation cohort of roughly 120 subjects was the group to which the donors belonged. The CDR1 and CDR2 encoded by the germline V gene are MNHNS and SASEGT. The V and J ends are trimmed by 4 bases and 1 base, leaving 13 bases between them. From cysteine to phenylalanine, the CDR3 is 15 amino acids long. Only CDR3 DNA is held: 45 bases, read in frame from base 1. This clone has a single count. No antigen is known for it. No qualities accompany the bases; no much larger clone lies one base away. The method behind the library was the immunoSEQ multiplex PCR assay. The paper's processing steps were these. To diagnose cytomegalovirus status from the catalog of TCR beta chain sequences, a statistical classification framework was built. Imported from immuneACCESS, the table was reduced by TCRdb to in-frame sequences with V and J called. These copies leave out some clones; in studies compared against another copy, an unresolved V gene accounts for under half, and the cause of the remainder is not known. That table furnishes V, J and clone size, whereas the DNA furnished D and trimming. Recorded for this sample are 66,000 or so clones; around 97% of them occurred a single time. The ten largest make up roughly 1.6% of the sample.

The rearranged segments are TRBV6-1 and TRBJ2-5; a tentative D match to TRBD1 spans 6 bases. The sequencing input was PBMCs. The sequence was collected from a woman younger than 35 in good health and CMV-seropositive. The CDR3: CASSGQATIQETQYF. The DNA sequence is given as TGTGCCAGCAGTGGACAGGCGACCATCCAAGAGACCCAGTACTTC.